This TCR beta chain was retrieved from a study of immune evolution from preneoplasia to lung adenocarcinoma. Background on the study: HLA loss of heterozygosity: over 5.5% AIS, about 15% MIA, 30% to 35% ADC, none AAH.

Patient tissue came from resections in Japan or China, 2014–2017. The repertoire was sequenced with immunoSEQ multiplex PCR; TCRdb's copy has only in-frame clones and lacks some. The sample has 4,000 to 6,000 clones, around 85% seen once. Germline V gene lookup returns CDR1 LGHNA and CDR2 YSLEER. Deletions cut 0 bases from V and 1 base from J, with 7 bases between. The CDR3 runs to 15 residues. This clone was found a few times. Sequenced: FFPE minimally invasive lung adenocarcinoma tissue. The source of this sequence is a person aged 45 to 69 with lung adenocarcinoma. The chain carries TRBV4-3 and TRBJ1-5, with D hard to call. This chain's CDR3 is CASSQDRESNQPQHF. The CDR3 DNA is TGCGCCAGCAGCCAAGACCGGGAAAGCAATCAGCCCCAGCATTTT.